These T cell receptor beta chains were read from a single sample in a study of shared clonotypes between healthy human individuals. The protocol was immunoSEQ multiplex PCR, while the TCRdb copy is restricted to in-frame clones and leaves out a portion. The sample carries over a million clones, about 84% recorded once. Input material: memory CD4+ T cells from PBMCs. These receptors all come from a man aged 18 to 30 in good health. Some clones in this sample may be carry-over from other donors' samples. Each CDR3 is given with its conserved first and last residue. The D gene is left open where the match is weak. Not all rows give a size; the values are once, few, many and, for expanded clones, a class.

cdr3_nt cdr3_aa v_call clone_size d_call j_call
TGCGCCAGCAGCTCCAGGACGGCGAACACTGAAGCTTTCTTT CASSSRTANTEAFF TRBV5-1 . . TRBJ1-1
TGTGCCAGCAGTTTATTGGGTTACGAGCAGTACTTC CASSLLGYEQYF TRBV28 once . TRBJ2-7
TGCGCCAGCAGCCCATTAGCGGGATCGGAGCAGTTCTTC CASSPLAGSEQFF TRBV5-1 . TRBD2 TRBJ2-1
TGCGCCAGCAGCCCTATCGGGTACGAGCAGTACTTC CASSPIGYEQYF TRBV5-1 . . TRBJ2-7
TGTGCCAGCAGCCCAATCAGTCTAGCGGGAGGGGCCTACAATGAGCAGTTCTTC CASSPISLAGGAYNEQFF TRBV14 . TRBD2 TRBJ2-1
TGCGCCAGCAGCCAGCTCGATAGAAACACCATATATTTT CASSQLDRNTIYF TRBV4-3 . . TRBJ1-3
TGTGCCAGTAGTATTAGAAGACAGACAGACTACAATGAGCAGTTCTTC CASSIRRQTDYNEQFF TRBV19 . . TRBJ2-1
TGTGCCAGCAGCCGTCTGGGGGAGGGGGCTGAGCAGTTCTTC CASSRLGEGAEQFF TRBV4-2 many . TRBJ2-1
TGTGCCAGCAGGCCCACAGGGGCCTACAACTATGGCTACACCTTC CASRPTGAYNYGYTF TRBV28 . TRBD1 TRBJ1-2
TGTGCCAGCAGTTACCAGGGACAGGGGGTTTACGAGCAGTACTTC CASSYQGQGVYEQYF TRBV6-5 . TRBD1 TRBJ2-7
TGCGCCAGCAGTCCTAGGACAGCTCAAGAGACCCAGTACTTC CASSPRTAQETQYF TRBV5-1 . . TRBJ2-5
TGTGCCAGCAGTTTTCGAACAGGGCGCCGACTTAACTATGGCTACACCTTC CASSFRTGRRLNYGYTF TRBV28 . . TRBJ1-2
TGTGCCAGCAGTCGGGCTGGGGATACGCAGTATTTT CASSRAGDTQYF TRBV28 . . TRBJ2-3
TGTGCCAGCCGGGACAGCTCCTACGAGCAGTACTTC CASRDSSYEQYF TRBV2 few TRBD1 TRBJ2-7
TGTGCCAGCACCGGGACTAGCGGGAGGGGTGGCACAGATACGCAGTATTTT CASTGTSGRGGTDTQYF TRBV2 few TRBD2 TRBJ2-3
TGTGCCAGCTCACCATCGAACGGTAGGACAGCGTCCTATGGCTACACCTTC CASSPSNGRTASYGYTF TRBV18 . . TRBJ1-2
TGTGCCTGGAGTGTGCAGGGAGACACTGAAGCTTTCTTT CAWSVQGDTEAFF TRBV30 . . TRBJ1-1
TGTGCCAGCAGCCAGGGGAATAGCGGGGGATACAATGAGCAGTTCTTC CASSQGNSGGYNEQFF TRBV4-2 . TRBD2 TRBJ2-1
TGTGCCAGCAGTGACCCTCGAGGATACAATGAGCAGTTCTTC CASSDPRGYNEQFF TRBV25-1 . . TRBJ2-1
TGTGCCAGCAGTTCTTTTGGTGGCTACACCTTC CASSSFGGYTF TRBV6-6 few . TRBJ1-2
TGTGCCAGCAGTTCAGGATCGAAAATAAACACCGGGGAGCTGTTTTTT CASSSGSKINTGELFF TRBV9 . . TRBJ2-2
TGTGCCAGCAGGACGACATATCCTAGCACAGATACGCAGTATTTT CASRTTYPSTDTQYF TRBV28 . . TRBJ2-3
TGTGCCAGCAGCCAAGCCGTGTCCTCCTACAATGAGCAGTTCTTC CASSQAVSSYNEQFF TRBV4-2 . . TRBJ2-1
TGCGCCAGCAGCCCACGACAGGGACCCACAGATACGCAGTATTTT CASSPRQGPTDTQYF TRBV4-1 . TRBD1 TRBJ2-3
TGCGCCAGCAGCCAAGTTCCGGGAAGGGCCACAGATACGCAGTATTTT CASSQVPGRATDTQYF TRBV4-1 . . TRBJ2-3
TGTGCCAGCAGCTTAACGAGGGAAGGGTACACTGAAGCTTTCTTT CASSLTREGYTEAFF TRBV7-3 . . TRBJ1-1
TGTGCCAGCAGTTACTCGCTACAGGGGTCCGGAAACACCATATATTTT CASSYSLQGSGNTIYF TRBV6-6 once TRBD1 TRBJ1-3
TGCGTCAGCAGCTTGGGCCCGGGGGCTGCCGAGCAGTTCTTC CVSSLGPGAAEQFF TRBV5-1 . . TRBJ2-1
TGTGCCAGCGTCGCGGCGACCTACGAGCAGTACTTC CASVAATYEQYF TRBV6-5 . . TRBJ2-7
TGTGCCAGCTCACTGTCCGGGACAGGGGGCTCTGAAGCTTTCTTT CASSLSGTGGSEAFF TRBV18 . TRBD1 TRBJ1-1
TGTGCCAGCATCCAGAGCTACGAGCAGTACTTC CASIQSYEQYF TRBV6-1 . . TRBJ2-7
TGTGCCAGCAGTCCAGCGGGACCGTTCTCAAAGACCCAGTACTTC CASSPAGPFSKTQYF TRBV28 . TRBD2 TRBJ2-5
TGTGCCAGCAGTAGACAGGGAACAAATGAAAAACTGTTTTTT CASSRQGTNEKLFF TRBV28 few TRBD1 TRBJ1-4
TGTGCCAGCAGCCCAGGGGCGGCCTGGCGCTACACCTTC CASSPGAAWRYTF TRBV7-9 . . TRBJ1-2
TGCGCCAGCACCCTTACGGTAGAGGGGTGGTACGAGCAGTACTTC CASTLTVEGWYEQYF TRBV10-1 . . TRBJ2-7
TGTGCCAGCAGTGGAGGGAACAATTCACCCCTCCACTTT CASSGGNNSPLHF TRBV6-1 . . TRBJ1-6
TGTGCCAGCAGTTCGAGGGGTGAAAAACTGTTTTTT CASSSRGEKLFF TRBV28 . . TRBJ1-4
TGTGCCAGCAGCTTAGCGGGGGACAGGGTGGGAGGCCTAGCCAAAAACATTCAGTACTTC CASSLAGDRVGGLAKNIQYF TRBV7-2 . TRBD1 TRBJ2-4
TGTGCCAGCAGACGCGACATGAACCAAGAGACCCAGTACTTC CASRRDMNQETQYF TRBV7-2 once . TRBJ2-5
TGCAGCGTTAGGGTTACACTCGAAAGCAATCAGCCCCAGCATTTT CSVRVTLESNQPQHF TRBV29-1 . . TRBJ1-5
TGCGCCAGCAGCTTGGGTTTGGGAGAGACCCAGTACTTC CASSLGLGETQYF TRBV5-1 . . TRBJ2-5
TGTGCCAGTAGTACGGTCGGGGGTCCCTACGAGCAGTACTTC CASSTVGGPYEQYF TRBV19 . . TRBJ2-7
TGTGCCTGTGGCCCAGCCTACCTCTGGGGCTACACCTTC CACGPAYLWGYTF TRBV6-5 . . TRBJ1-2
TGCGCCAGCAGCTTGGCCAGGGGCTGGGGCACCGGGGAGCTGTTTTTT CASSLARGWGTGELFF TRBV5-1 . . TRBJ2-2
TGTGCCAGCTCACCAAGTTCGGATGAGCAGTTCTTC CASSPSSDEQFF TRBV18 many . TRBJ2-1
TGTGCCATCAGAGACCTAGTTGGGACTGAAGCTTTCTTT CAIRDLVGTEAFF TRBV10-3 . . TRBJ1-1
TGTGCCAGCAGCGCCAGCGCGAACACCGGGGAGCTGTTTTTT CASSASANTGELFF TRBV2 . . TRBJ2-2
TGCGCCAGCAGCTTGAGTCAGGGGCCGGGGACCCAGTACTTC CASSLSQGPGTQYF TRBV5-1 many . TRBJ2-5
TGTGCCAGCAGCCAAGGACAGCTTCCGAACACTGAAGCTTTCTTT CASSQGQLPNTEAFF TRBV5-4 . . TRBJ1-1
TGTGCCAGCAGCAGACAGGGAGGGGATGGCTACACCTTC CASSRQGGDGYTF TRBV6-6 . TRBD1 TRBJ1-2
TGTGCCAGCAGCTCCCTACAGGGGGCGTACGAGCAGTACTTC CASSSLQGAYEQYF TRBV7-9 few TRBD1 TRBJ2-7
TGCAGTGCCACTATCTACAATGAGCAGTTCTTC CSATIYNEQFF TRBV20-1 . . TRBJ2-1
TGTGCCAGCAGAGCCGGGGACGCCTCCTACGAGCAGTACTTC CASRAGDASYEQYF TRBV10-3 . . TRBJ2-7
TGTGCCAGCAGAGCGGGTGCGACCTACGAGCAGTACTTC CASRAGATYEQYF TRBV6-1 . . TRBJ2-7
TGTGCCAGCAGTGGGGACAGGTGGAATCAGCCCCAGCATTTT CASSGDRWNQPQHF TRBV2 . TRBD1 TRBJ1-5
TGTGCCACCAGCAGGGGTAACCAGGGGACTAATGAAAAACTGTTTTTT CATSRGNQGTNEKLFF TRBV15 . . TRBJ1-4
TGTGCCAGCTCACCACCAGGCAGGGGTAGCAATCAGCCCCAGCATTTT CASSPPGRGSNQPQHF TRBV18 . . TRBJ1-5
TGTGCCACCAGCAGAGCGACCGGGACAGGGGGCACTGAAGCTTTCTTT CATSRATGTGGTEAFF TRBV15 . TRBD1 TRBJ1-1
TGTGCCAGCTCCCCGGGCGGGGCCGGAGAGACCCAGTACTTC CASSPGGAGETQYF TRBV18 . . TRBJ2-5
TGTGCCAGCAGTGAAGAAGAGGGGGTTCGTCTCTTC CASSEEEGVRLF TRBV2 few . TRBJ2-1